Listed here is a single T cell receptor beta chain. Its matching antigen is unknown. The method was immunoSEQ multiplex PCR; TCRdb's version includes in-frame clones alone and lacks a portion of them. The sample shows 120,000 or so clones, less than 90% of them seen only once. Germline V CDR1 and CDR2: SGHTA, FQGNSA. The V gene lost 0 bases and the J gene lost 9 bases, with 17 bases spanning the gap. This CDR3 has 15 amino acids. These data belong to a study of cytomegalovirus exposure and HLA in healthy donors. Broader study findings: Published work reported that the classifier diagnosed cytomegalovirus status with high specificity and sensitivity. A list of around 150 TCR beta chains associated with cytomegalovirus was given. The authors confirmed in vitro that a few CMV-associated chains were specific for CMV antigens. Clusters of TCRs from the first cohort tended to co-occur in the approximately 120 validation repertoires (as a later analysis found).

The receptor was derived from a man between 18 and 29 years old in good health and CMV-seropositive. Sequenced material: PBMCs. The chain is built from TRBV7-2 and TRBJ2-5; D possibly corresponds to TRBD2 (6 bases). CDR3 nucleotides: TGTGCCAGCAGCTTAGCAGCCGGGCGAGGAGGGGCCCAGTACTTC. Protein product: CASSLAAGRGGAQYF. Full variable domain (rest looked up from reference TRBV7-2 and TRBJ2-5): GAGVSQSPSNKVTEKGKDVELRCDPISGHTALYWYRQSLGQGLEFLIYFQGNSAPDKSGLPSDRFSAERTGGSVSTLTIQRTQQEDSAVYLCASSLAAGRGGAQYFGPGTRLLVL.